This is a list of T cell receptor beta chains from one sample in a study of blood T cell repertoires in COVID-19. The data were produced by immunoSEQ multiplex PCR, yet TCRdb's version contains in-frame clones alone and is incomplete. Of a few hundred thousand clones in the sample, 75% to 85% were seen once. Sequences were obtained from peripheral blood. The receptors come from a woman between 65 and 79 years old with COVID-19, enrolled during active disease. The conserved cysteine and the conserved F or W are not part of the CDR3 here. A D gene is named only where the DNA matches it firmly. Expanded clones are given a class, and other clones once, few, many or no size at all.

j_call d_call v_call clone_size cdr3_aa
TRBJ2-2 . TRBV30 . AWNPGEYTGELF
TRBJ1-2 . TRBV6-5 . ASSPGSEGYGYT
TRBJ2-7 . TRBV19 . ASSMVGGAYEQY
TRBJ2-4 . TRBV6-1 . ASSEFGGYGKNIQY
TRBJ1-4 TRBD1 TRBV7-8 . ASRAGTGFTTNEKLF
TRBJ1-6 TRBD1 TRBV30 few AWSVQGLYNSPLH
TRBJ1-1 . TRBV28 once ASSRGGDWNTEAF
TRBJ2-3 . TRBV6-5 . ASRTEDTQY
TRBJ1-2 . TRBV28 few ASSLGTGYGYT
TRBJ2-7 TRBD1 TRBV19 . ASSMAGVGDSHYEQY